This entry features one T cell receptor beta chain sequence. The V gene lost 1 base and the J gene lost 4 bases, with 16 bases spanning the gap. The CDR3 extends over 17 amino acids. Germline-derived CDR1 and CDR2 are LNHDA and SQIVND (reference sequence). The sample comes from a study of blood T cell repertoires in COVID-19. Method: immunoSEQ multiplex PCR; TCRdb's copy keeps in-frame clones and lacks some. The sample holds around 300,000 clones, around 85% seen once. The sequenced sample was PBMCs or T cells enriched from blood (not recorded which). This TCR was sampled from a woman in her fifties or sixties who had recovered from COVID-19. The V and J genes are TRBV19 and TRBJ1-4; D uncertain. This CDR3 is CASSIVPYEDYNEKLFF. The DNA of the CDR3 is TGTGCCAGTAGTATAGTCCCTTACGAGGATTATAATGAAAAACTGTTTTTT.